The 5 T cell receptor beta chains reported below all come from one sample, sequenced in a study of blood T cell repertoires in COVID-19. Libraries were prepared by immunoSEQ multiplex PCR; TCRdb keeps only in-frame clonotypes and omits some of them. Altogether roughly 150,000 clones are present, approximately 88% being singletons, with the ten largest covering roughly 5%. The sample taken for sequencing was PBMCs or T cells enriched from blood (not recorded which). The receptors derive from a man aged 70-80 years who had been exposed to COVID-19.

The CDR3 loop is CASRTDRVTEKLFF. The DNA of the CDR3 is TGTGCCAGCAGGACGGACAGGGTTACCGAAAAACTGTTTTTT. V and J are TRBV28 and TRBJ1-4, with 8 bases identical to TRBD1. The CDR3 runs to 14 residues. CDR1 is MDHEN and CDR2 is SYDVKM in the germline V gene. The ends lost 6 bases at V and 8 bases at J; junction bases unmatched: 8.

J is TRBJ1-1 and V is TRBV3-1 (or the pseudogene TRBV3-2); 10 bases agree with TRBD1. V trimming: 4 bases; J trimming: 6 bases; junction bases outside the gene matches: 8. Germline lookup yields CDR1 LGHDT and CDR2 YNNKEL (reference sequence). The CDR3 totals 15 residues. In DNA form, the CDR3 reads TGTGCCAGCAGCCTCCGGGACAGGGGTTCCCCTGAAGCTTTCTTT. Protein sequence: CASSLRDRGSPEAFF.

The CDR3 DNA is TGCGCCAGCAGCTTACGGACAGGGCCTGGAAACACCATATATTTT. Encoded protein: CASSLRTGPGNTIYF. This chain links TRBV5-1 with TRBJ1-3; 8 bases line up with TRBD1. The CDR3 loop spans 15 amino acids. V dropped 2 bases and J dropped 2; count of bases not matched to a gene: 3. The V gene's germline CDR1 is SGHRS and CDR2 YFSETQ.

The chain has TRBV9 and TRBJ2-2; TRBD1 matches at 10 bases. The CDR3 loop spans 16 amino acids. CDR1 is SGDLS, CDR2 YYNGEE, per germline. V lost 2 bases and J lost 0; bases outside the gene matches: 1. This CDR3 reads CASSVGQGANTGELFF. CDR3 nucleotide sequence: TGTGCCAGCAGCGTCGGACAGGGGGCGAACACCGGGGAGCTGTTTTTT.

The chain carries TRBV3-1 (or the pseudogene TRBV3-2) and TRBJ1-2; D is unclear. CDR3 length equals 14 residues. V was shortened by 4 bases and J by 4 bases, with 13 bases between the two germline ends. Germline assignment: CDR1 LGHDT and CDR2 YNNKEL (reference sequence). This chain's CDR3 is CASSLHTASYGYTF. CDR3 sequence (DNA): TGTGCCAGCAGCCTCCATACAGCCAGCTATGGCTACACCTTC.